This T cell receptor beta chain was identified during a study of blood T cell repertoires in COVID-19. About the study: From the United States, Italy and Spain came samples of acute and convalescent COVID-19. The cDNA or gDNA used as material had been derived from T cells, B-cell-depleted T cells, or PBMCs.

Original methodology: How many nucleated cells were present was estimated from reference gene primer amplification. TCRdb's copy holds only in-frame clones and misses some; the assay was immunoSEQ multiplex PCR. Clonal size and the V and J genes are those of that table, whereas D and trimming came from the DNA. This sample has around 100,000 clones; roughly four fifths occur once, and the top ten carry roughly 20%. The J segment lost 4 bases and the V segment lost 1 base, leaving 8 bases of the junction unmatched. The CDR3 covers 16 residues. CDR1 and CDR2 (germline): SGHRS, YFSETQ. The chain uses TRBV5-1 and TRBJ2-3, with 8 bases fitting TRBD2. This sequence originates from a man aged 65 to 85 with active or convalescent COVID-19. What was sequenced was peripheral blood. CDR3 loop: CASSLKSSGVADTQYF. The CDR3 DNA reads as TGCGCCAGCAGCTTGAAGAGTAGCGGGGTTGCAGATACGCAGTATTTT.